Below are 26 T cell receptor beta chains sequenced from a single sample in a study of high-grade serous ovarian cancer treatment subgroups. Tumor samples were obtained before definitive surgery or chemotherapy. Measured with immunoSEQ multiplex PCR; TCRdb has only the in-frame clones, and not every one. Altogether more than 4,000 clones are present, 80% to 90% being singletons, with the ten largest covering less than 5%. Sequencing input: tumor tissue. These receptors were obtained from a human donor with high-grade serous ovarian cancer.

V usage is TRBV7-9 and J usage is TRBJ2-3; D is uncertain. V lost 2 bases to trimming and J lost 4 bases, with 16 bases between them. Germline loops: CDR1 SEHNR, CDR2 FQNEAQ (reference sequence). CDR3 length equals 16 residues. CDR3 residues: CASSLRVGVVPDTQYF. The CDR3 region has the DNA TGTGCCAGCAGCTTACGTGTTGGTGTTGTTCCAGATACGCAGTATTTT.

This sequence joins TRBV7-9 and TRBJ1-2; maybe TRBD1 (5 bases). Germline lookup yields CDR1 SEHNR and CDR2 FQNEAQ (reference sequence). Trimming took off 7 bases at V and 2 bases at J, with 20 bases between the two ends. This CDR3 region has 16 residues. The DNA for the CDR3 is TGTGCCAGCACCCGATCCGGGACGGCCGGAAACTATGGCTACACCTTC. It codes for CASTRSGTAGNYGYTF. Full variable domain (missing parts from reference TRBV7-9 and TRBJ1-2): DTGVSQNPRHKITKRGQNVTFRCDPISEHNRLYWYRQTLGQGPEFLTYFQNEAQLEKSRLLSDRFSAERPKGSFSTLEIQRTEQGDSAMYLCASTRSGTAGNYGYTFGSGTRLTVV.

V and J are TRBV19 and TRBJ2-2; 10 bases align to TRBD1. Unmatched junction bases numbered 4, after V lost 8 bases and J lost 1 base. The length of the CDR3 is 15 residues. Germline V gene data show CDR1 as LNHDA and CDR2 as SQIVND (reference sequence). In nucleotides, the CDR3 is TGTGCCAGTTGTGACAGGGGGCTGAACACCGGGGAGCTGTTTTTT. It yields the protein CASCDRGLNTGELFF.

The rearrangement joins TRBV4-2 to TRBJ2-3; D is perhaps TRBD2 (5 bases). V lost 4 bases and J lost 0, with 14 bases in between. The V gene's germline CDR1 is LGHNA and CDR2 YNFKEQ. The CDR3 loop spans 16 amino acids. The CDR3 DNA is TGTGCCAGCAGCCTCCAAACGGAGGTTAGCACAGATACGCAGTATTTT. This encodes CASSLQTEVSTDTQYF.

The genes are TRBV7-2 and TRBJ2-7; 8 positions agree with TRBD1. This CDR3 comprises 16 residues. CDR1 and CDR2 from the germline V gene are SGHTA and FQGNSA. V was pared by 6 bases and J by 4 bases, with 14 bases of the junction left unmatched. This chain's CDR3 is CASSSPWDRNSYEQYF. The CDR3 DNA reads TGTGCCAGCAGTTCCCCCTGGGACAGGAATTCGTACGAGCAGTACTTC.

This clone was counted once. This chain uses TRBV5-1 with TRBJ2-6; no reliable D call. The V gene's germline CDR1 is SGHRS and CDR2 YFSETQ. The CDR3 spans 14 residues. The V end lost 5 bases, the J end lost 2 bases, and 8 bases lay between the germline ends. The CDR3 nucleotides read TGCGCCAGCAGTCCTAGGACTGGGGCCAACGTCCTGACTTTC. It yields the protein CASSPRTGANVLTF.

In this sample, this clone turned up once. The chain uses TRBV5-1 and TRBJ2-3; TRBD1 matches at 8 bases. CDR3 length: 16 residues. V lost 5 bases to trimming and J lost 3 bases; unmatched junction nucleotides: 11. Looked up from germline, CDR1 is SGHRS and CDR2 is YFSETQ. The CDR3 sequence is CASSRTGTMGTDTQYF. CDR3 nucleotides: TGCGCCAGCAGTCGGACAGGGACCATGGGGACAGATACGCAGTATTTT.

This clone was counted a single time. This chain joins TRBV6-1 and TRBJ2-7, with 7 bases identical to TRBD1. V trimming: 6 bases; J trimming: 6 bases; junction bases outside the gene matches: 8. The CDR3 is 13 amino acids. Germline values: CDR1 MNHNS, CDR2 SASEGT. The CDR3 DNA reads as TGTGCCAGCAGCCCCGACAGGGTGCGCGAGCAGTACTTC. As protein: CASSPDRVREQYF.

This rearrangement joins TRBV2 to TRBJ1-5; D is unresolved. Germline V gives CDR1 SNHLY, CDR2 FYNNEI. The germline V and J ends were trimmed by 2 bases and 10 bases, with 12 bases remaining between them. The CDR3 length is 13 residues. The CDR3 DNA follows: TGTGCCAGCAGTGAATCAAGGGATGGACCCCAGCATTTT. This codes for CASSESRDGPQHF. Full variable domain (rest looked up from reference TRBV2 and TRBJ1-5): EPEVTQTPSHQVTQMGQEVILRCVPISNHLYFYWYRQILGQKVEFLVSFYNNEISEKSEIFDDQFSVERPDGSNFTLKIRSTKLEDSAMYFCASSESRDGPQHFGDGTRLSIL.

In the case of this clone: Germline and junction disagree at one end, which may indicate a read error. The rearrangement uses TRBV27 and TRBJ2-3; D not certain. The CDR3 runs to 14 residues. Germline loops: CDR1 MNHEY, CDR2 SMNVEV (reference sequence). CDR3 in amino acids: CASSLARWTNDLFF. The CDR3 DNA reads as TGTGCCAGCAGTTTAGCCCGGTGGACGAACGACCTTTTTTTT.

The gene calls are TRBV9 and TRBJ2-3; D gene ambiguous. Germline CDR1 reads SGDLS; CDR2 reads YYNGEE. Trimming left V 5 bases short and J 2 bases short, with 15 bases between. The length of the CDR3 is 15 residues. The CDR3 protein is CASSVGVGNTDTQYF. In nucleotides, the CDR3 is TGTGCCAGCAGTGTCGGTGTGGGAAACACAGATACGCAGTATTTT.

This chain uses TRBV7-3 with TRBJ1-2; D gene uncertain. The CDR3 has 15 amino acids. Trimming cost V 5 bases and J 8 bases, with 21 bases left between them. Germline CDR1 is SGHTA and CDR2 is FQGTGA. Here the CDR3 reads CASSPLGQTDMGYTF. The DNA for the CDR3 is TGTGCCAGCAGCCCCCTCGGGCAGACTGATATGGGCTACACCTTC.

The rearrangement links TRBV19 to TRBJ2-5, with TRBD2 matching 10 bases. The end of the DNA aligns better with TRBJ2-7, so the J call may be wrong. The CDR3 sequence is 15 residues long. CDR1 and CDR2 from the germline V gene are LNHDA and SQIVND (reference sequence). In DNA, the CDR3 is TGTGCCAGTAGTATACAGCGGGGGGGGTCCTACGAGCAGTACTTC. This encodes CASSIQRGGSYEQYF.

This clone was detected a few times. The V and J genes are TRBV27 and TRBJ2-1; D possibly corresponds to TRBD2 (7 bases). This CDR3 is built from 15 residues. Germline-derived CDR1 and CDR2 are MNHEY and SMNVEV (reference sequence). Trimming left V 4 bases short and J 10 bases short, with 20 bases between. Written as DNA, the CDR3 is TGTGCCAGCAGTTCCTGGGCGGGGGCCTATGACGAGCAGTTCTTC. Protein sequence: CASSSWAGAYDEQFF.

This rearrangement joins TRBV2 to TRBJ2-2, with unresolved D. Deletions cut 7 bases from V and 2 bases from J, with 14 bases between. Germline-derived CDR1 and CDR2 are SNHLY and FYNNEI. This CDR3 comprises 15 residues. Here the CDR3 DNA reads TGTGCCAGCACACCCGATGCAGCCAACACCGGGGAGCTGTTTTTT. Protein: CASTPDAANTGELFF.

This clone turned up a few times. This chain uses TRBV5-6 with TRBJ2-7; 7 bases line up with TRBD2. Germline V gene lookup returns CDR1 SGHDT and CDR2 YYEEEE. The CDR3 spans 15 residues. The ends lost 4 bases at V and 2 bases at J; junction bases unmatched: 9. This CDR3 is CASSETGGKPYEQYF. The CDR3 nucleotides read TGTGCCAGCAGCGAGACGGGGGGTAAACCCTACGAGCAGTACTTC.

The V call is TRBV4-1, the J call TRBJ1-6, with 8 bases fitting TRBD1. Losses at the gene ends were 8 bases for V and 9 bases for J; bases not matched to a gene: 6. Germline-derived CDR1 and CDR2 are MGHRA and YSYEKL. This CDR3 has 13 amino acids. CDR3 amino acids: CASGLDRASPLHF. The DNA for the CDR3 is TGCGCCAGCGGATTGGACAGGGCTTCACCCCTCCACTTT.

This clone has just a few counts. The J gene is TRBJ2-1, the V gene TRBV30, with D maybe TRBD2 (5 bases). The CDR3 length is 13 residues. The V gene's germline CDR1 is GTSNPN and CDR2 SVGIG (reference sequence). Trimming removed 3 bases at V and 10 bases at J, with 16 bases between. DNA for the CDR3: TGTGCCTGGAGGAGCCAAGGAGGTGAGGAGCAGTTCTTC. Its translation is CAWRSQGGEEQFF.

The chain recombines TRBV7-8 with TRBJ1-4, with D unclear. There are 14 residues in the CDR3. V was pared by 3 bases and J by 6 bases, with 11 bases between. Germline loops: CDR1 SGHVS, CDR2 FQNEAQ. CDR3 in amino acids: CASSFSVDHEKLFF. The DNA of the CDR3 is TGTGCCAGCAGCTTTAGCGTGGATCATGAAAAACTGTTTTTT. The whole variable domain, filled in from reference TRBV7-8 and TRBJ1-4, reads GAGVSQSPRYKVAKRGQDVALRCDPISGHVSLFWYQQALGQGPEFLTYFQNEAQLDKSGLPSDRFFAERPEGSVSTLKIQRTQQEDSAVYLCASSFSVDHEKLFFGSGTQLSVL.

The chain has TRBV6-6 and TRBJ2-7; D gene ambiguous. Germline lookup yields CDR1 MNHNY and CDR2 SVGAGI (reference sequence). V lost 4 bases to trimming and J lost 0 bases, with 13 bases between them. CDR3 size: 15 residues. CDR3 bases: TGTGCCAGCAGTTTTTCCCCAGATTCCTCCTACGAGCAGTACTTC. This codes for CASSFSPDSSYEQYF.

The V gene is TRBV9, the J gene TRBJ2-7, with TRBD1 as a possible D gene (5 bases). With 0 bases removed from V and 3 bases from J, the gap between germline ends came to 10 bases. The CDR3 totals 14 residues. Germline V gene sequence: CDR1 SGDLS, CDR2 YYNGEE. In DNA, the CDR3 is TGTGCCAGCAGCGTAGGGAACGGACACTACGAGCAGTACTTC. Its protein product is CASSVGNGHYEQYF.

The chain employs TRBV14 and TRBJ2-3; D is possibly TRBD1 or TRBD2 (5 bases each). V lost 3 bases, J lost 3 bases, and 19 bases lay in between. The CDR3 covers 17 residues. Germline CDR1 reads SGHDN; CDR2 reads FVKESK. The CDR3: CASSQVIVVGATDTQYF. The CDR3, as DNA: TGTGCCAGCAGCCAGGTAATCGTGGTCGGGGCGACAGATACGCAGTATTTT.

The chain recombines TRBV6-5 with TRBJ2-7; 9 bases agree with TRBD1. CDR1 is MNHEY and CDR2 is SVGAGI in the germline V gene. Trimming at V came to 5 bases and at J to 5 bases, leaving 4 bases not matched to a gene. The CDR3 spans 13 residues. CDR3 protein: CASSPGQGNEQYF. The DNA of the CDR3 is TGTGCCAGCAGTCCCGGACAGGGGAACGAGCAGTACTTC.

As to this clone: Mismatch with germline at one junction end may stem from a read error. This rearrangement joins TRBV29-1 to TRBJ2-2; D tentatively fits TRBD1 or TRBD2 (5 bases each). The CDR3 runs to 14 residues. The germline V gene has CDR1 SQVTM and CDR2 ANQGSEA. This CDR3 reads CSVKTWGNAGELFF. In DNA form, the CDR3 reads TGCAGCGTTAAGACGTGGGGGAACGCCGGGGAGCTGTTTTTT.

The chain is built from TRBV7-2 and TRBJ1-3; possibly TRBD1 for D (5 bases). Trimming shortened V by 6 bases and J by 4 bases, and 22 bases separated the two germline ends. The CDR3 length is 17 residues. CDR1 is SGHTA and CDR2 is FQGNSA in the germline V gene. CDR3 DNA: TGTGCCAGCAGACCGGGACTCAAGGGACTCTACGGAAACACCATATATTTT. Translation gives CASRPGLKGLYGNTIYF.

The chain couples TRBV7-9 to TRBJ2-7, with D perhaps TRBD1 (5 bases). Germline-derived CDR1 and CDR2 are SEHNR and FQNEAQ (reference sequence). The length of the CDR3 is 12 residues. With 0 bases removed from V and 7 bases from J, the gap between germline ends came to 7 bases. Here the CDR3 reads CASSLATDEQYF. The CDR3, as DNA: TGTGCCAGCAGCTTAGCGACAGATGAGCAGTACTTC.